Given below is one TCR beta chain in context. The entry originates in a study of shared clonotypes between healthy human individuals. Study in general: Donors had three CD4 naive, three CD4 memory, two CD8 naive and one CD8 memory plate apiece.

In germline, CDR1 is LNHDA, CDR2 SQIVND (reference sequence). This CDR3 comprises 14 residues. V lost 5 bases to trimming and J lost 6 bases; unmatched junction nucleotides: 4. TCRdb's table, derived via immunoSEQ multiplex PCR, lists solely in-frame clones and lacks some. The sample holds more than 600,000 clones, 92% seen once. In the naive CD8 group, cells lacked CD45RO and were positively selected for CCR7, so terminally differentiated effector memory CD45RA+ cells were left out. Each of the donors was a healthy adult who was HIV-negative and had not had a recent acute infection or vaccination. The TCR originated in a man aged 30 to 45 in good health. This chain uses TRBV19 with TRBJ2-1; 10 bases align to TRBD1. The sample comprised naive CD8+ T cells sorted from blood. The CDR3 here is CASSLDRGFNEQFF. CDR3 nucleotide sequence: TGTGCCAGTAGTTTGGACAGGGGGTTCAATGAGCAGTTCTTC.